Below, 28 T cell receptor beta chains from the same sample are listed, as sequenced in a study of tumor and adjacent non-tumor tissue in lung cancer. Three rounds of nested PCR, following a modified ARM-PCR protocol, produced the TCRbeta library. A single record per CDR3 protein comes from TCRdb applying MiXCR to the multiplex PCR reads. The table includes 78,000 or so distinct CDR3 sequences, roughly 80% detected once. This sample's RNA came from whole unsorted tissue. The sequenced material came from lung tumor tissue. These receptor sequences come from a woman aged 50 to 65 with non-small cell lung cancer.

This clonotype was found once. Because it lacks the conserved phenylalanine or tryptophan at the end, this CDR3 is likely a read error. The DNA is omitted, as the CDR3 cannot be located on it reliably, and the CDR3 follows TCRdb's listing. The rearrangement joins TRBV11-2 to TRBJ2-7; no DNA check was done on the table's D call, TRBD2. Termini included, the CDR3 measures 15 amino acids. The V gene's germline CDR1 is SGHAT and CDR2 FQNNGV. Here the CDR3 reads CASSLSPSPAYELYC.

Comment on this clonotype: An end of the junction does not agree with germline; a read error may underlie this. V is TRBV11-1 and J is TRBJ2-7; 7 bases match TRBD1. CDR3 size: 14 residues. Per germline, CDR1 SGHAT and CDR2 FQDESV (reference sequence). DNA of the CDR3: TGTGCCAACATCCACTGGGACAGCTCCTACGAGCAGTATTTC. Protein product: CANIHWDSSYEQYF.

A word on this clonotype: The conserved final phenylalanine or tryptophan is absent from the CDR3, which likely points to a read error. The chain joins TRBV20-1 to TRBJ2-7; D is perhaps TRBD1 or TRBD2 (5 bases each). Germline V gene data show CDR1 as DFQATT and CDR2 as SNEGSKA (reference sequence). The CDR3 runs to 15 residues. The CDR3 DNA is TGCTGTGCTAGAGGTCTCCGGGACGCCTCCCCTGAGCAGTACTTA. Encoded protein: CCARGLRDASPEQYL.

This clonotype was observed a few times. This may stem from a read error, because a much larger clone lies one nucleotide away. DNA of the CDR3: TGTACCAGCAGCTTGGTTCTGGGGAACGAGCAGTACTTC. This sequence encodes CTSSLVLGNEQYF. The rearrangement uses TRBV5-4 and TRBJ2-7; no reliable D call. This CDR3 has 13 amino acids. The germline CDR1 and CDR2 sequences are SGHNT and YYREEE (reference sequence).

This clonotype was detected only a few times. One end of the junction fails to match germline, which may point to a read error. The genes are TRBV4-2 and TRBJ1-4; D not resolved. The length of the CDR3 is 15 residues. CDR1 and CDR2 from the germline V gene are LGHNA and YNFKEQ. The CDR3 coding sequence is TGTGCCAGCAGCCAAGATTGGGATCTTAATGTAAAACTGTTATTT. Translating it yields CASSQDWDLNVKLLF.

As to this clonotype: At one boundary the junction diverges from the germline segment, which might be a read error. V and J are TRBV4-2 and TRBJ2-1; 7 bases fit TRBD1. The CDR3 runs 18 residues. CDR1 is LGHNA and CDR2 is YNFKEQ in the germline V gene. CDR3 nucleotide sequence: TGTGCCAGCAGCCAACGTGGGACAGCCGGCTGGGCCTACTATGAGCAGTTCTTC. Encoded protein: CASSQRGTAGWAYYEQFF.

The chain combines TRBV4-3 with TRBJ2-1; 7 bases agree with TRBD2. The J call may be wrong; the DNA end is better matched by TRBJ2-7. The germline V gene encodes CDR1 LGHNA and CDR2 YSLEER. The length of the CDR3 is 17 residues. CDR3 sequence (DNA): TGCGCTAGTAGCCAAACTAGCGTTTCGAACTCCTACAATGAGCAGTACTTC. It is translated as CASSQTSVSNSYNEQYF.

The chain employs TRBV28 and TRBJ2-5, with 9 bases lining up with TRBD2. V gave up 9 bases and J gave up 7 bases; unmatched junction bases: 15. This CDR3 comprises 15 residues. Germline V gene data show CDR1 as MDHEN and CDR2 as SYDVKM. The CDR3 loop is CASMIAGDTKRTQYF. The CDR3 region has the DNA TGTGCCAGTATGATAGCGGGAGATACCAAGAGGACCCAGTACTTC.

The chain employs TRBV6-2 or TRBV6-3 and TRBJ2-7; tentatively, D is TRBD1 or TRBD2 (6 bases each). The germline V and J ends were trimmed by 0 bases and 8 bases, with 14 bases remaining between them. Germline CDR1 is MNHEY and CDR2 is SVGEGT. The CDR3 spans 14 residues. The CDR3 bases are TGTGCCAGCAGTTACTCGGGTGGGGGGCACAAGCAGTACTTC. Its translation: CASSYSGGGHKQYF.

This rearrangement joins TRBV20-1 to TRBJ2-1, with no clear D. Germline V lookup: CDR1 DFQATT, CDR2 SNEGSKA (reference sequence). V gave up 5 bases and J gave up 8 bases, with 13 bases separating them. This CDR3 comprises 12 residues. The CDR3 DNA reads TGCAGTGCTCCGGTAGGTGGGGATGAGCAGTTCTTC. Translation gives CSAPVGGDEQFF.

The chain recombines TRBV20-1 with TRBJ2-1, with D unclear. This CDR3 spans 12 amino acids. Germline assignment: CDR1 DFQATT and CDR2 SNEGSKA (reference sequence). The CDR3, as DNA: TGCAATGGCACGCTTACCTACAATGAGCAGTTCTTC. Translated, it gives CNGTLTYNEQFF.

Notes on this clonotype: In this CDR3 the conserved last residue, phenylalanine or tryptophan, is missing, so a read error is likely. The V and J genes are TRBV10-3 and TRBJ2-5; TRBD2 might be the D (5 bases). The CDR3 spans 13 residues. Trimming pared 6 bases from V and 7 bases from J, leaving 15 bases between. CDR1 and CDR2 from the germline V gene are ENHRY and SYGVKD. The CDR3 loop reads CAISGIGRGTQYL. CDR3 coding DNA: TGTGCCATCAGCGGGATAGGTCGTGGGACCCAGTACTTG.

The rearrangement uses TRBV10-3 and TRBJ2-7; 8 nucleotides align to TRBD1. From germline, CDR1 is ENHRY and CDR2 SYGVKD. V was pared by 10 bases and J by 2 bases, with 7 bases of the junction left unmatched. The CDR3 sequence is 13 residues long. CDR3 protein: CATRTGNPYEQYF. The DNA of the CDR3 is TGTGCCACAAGGACAGGGAACCCCTACGAGCAGTACTTC.

This clonotype came up many times. The chain employs TRBV6-5 and TRBJ2-7, with 13 bases lining up with TRBD2. CDR1 is MNHEY and CDR2 is SVGAGI in the germline V gene. This CDR3 contains 14 residues. With 6 bases clipped from V and 4 bases from J, the junction kept 3 bases outside the gene matches. The CDR3 sequence: CASRRTSGSYEQYF. As DNA, the CDR3 is TGTGCCAGCAGGCGGACTAGCGGGAGTTACGAGCAGTACTTC.

The chain is built from TRBV28 and TRBJ2-5; D not certain. Germline CDR1 is MDHEN and CDR2 is SYDVKM. With 4 bases removed from V and 3 bases from J, the gap between germline ends came to 12 bases. This CDR3 has 14 residues. The CDR3 reads CASSCQRYEETQYF. CDR3 nucleotide sequence: TGTGCCAGCAGTTGCCAAAGATACGAAGAGACCCAGTACTTC. Using reference TRBV28 and TRBJ2-5 for the parts outside the CDR3, the full variable domain is DVKVTQSSRYLVKRTGEKVFLECVQDMDHENMFWYRQDPGLGLRLIYFSYDVKMKEKGDIPEGYSVSREKKERFSLILESASTNQTSMYLCASSCQRYEETQYFGPGTRLLVL.

The V call is TRBV20-1, the J call TRBJ2-5, with TRBD1 as a possible D gene (6 bases). The V and J ends lost 7 bases and 5 bases respectively, with 23 bases between them. Germline loops: CDR1 DFQATT, CDR2 SNEGSKA (reference sequence). The CDR3 length is 15 residues. The CDR3, as DNA: TGCAGTGATATGGACAGAATACTCTTGGACGAGACCCAGTACTTC. Amino acid sequence: CSDMDRILLDETQYF.

The rearrangement uses TRBV6-2 or TRBV6-3 and TRBJ1-1; no reliable D call. Trimming removed 6 bases from V and 10 bases from J, with 18 bases in between. This CDR3 contains 13 residues. CDR1 MNHEY and CDR2 SVGEGT come from the germline V gene. The CDR3 DNA follows: TGTGCCAGCAGACACAGAGTTTTCGGTGGAGCTTTCTTT. Translated: CASRHRVFGGAFF.

As concerns this clonotype: One end of the junction does not line up with germline, which may come from a read error. The rearrangement uses TRBV6-5 and TRBJ2-6, with a tentative D call TRBD1 (5 bases). Per germline, CDR1 MNHEY and CDR2 SVGAGI. The CDR3 length is 17 residues. The CDR3 DNA sequence: TGTGCCACCAGTTACTCAAACAGGTTCTCTGGGGCCAATGTCCTGAGTTTC. This encodes CATSYSNRFSGANVLSF.

The V gene is TRBV6-6, the J gene TRBJ2-7, with D possibly called TRBD1 or TRBD2 (6 bases each). CDR3 length: 12 residues. Germline-derived CDR1 and CDR2 are MNHNY and SVGAGI (reference sequence). V lost 2 bases to trimming and J lost 6 bases, with 8 bases between them. The CDR3 DNA is TGTGCCAGCAGTTACGAGGGGGGCGAGCAGTACTTC. Translated, it gives CASSYEGGEQYF.

The V call is TRBV29-1, the J call TRBJ1-2; no clear D. In germline, CDR1 is SQVTM, CDR2 ANQGSEA. The CDR3 has 12 residues. CDR3 amino acids: CNGDSLNYGYTF. The CDR3 nucleotides are TGCAACGGTGACTCGTTGAACTATGGCTACACCTTC.

This clonotype turned up a few times. A much larger clone differs from this one at a single base, so this may be a read error. The genes are TRBV28 and TRBJ2-6, with 8 positions matching TRBD1. This CDR3 is built from 15 residues. CDR1 is MDHEN, CDR2 SYDVKM, per germline. V shed 7 bases, J shed 2 bases, and the junction held 4 bases outside the gene matches. The CDR3 coding sequence is TGTGCCAGCAATCCGGACAGGGCTGGGGCCAACGTCCTGACTTTC. Translation gives CASNPDRAGANVLTF.

Comments on this clonotype: Mismatch with germline at one junction end may stem from a read error. The gene calls are TRBV20-1 and TRBJ1-1; D not certain. Per germline, CDR1 DFQATT and CDR2 SNEGSKA (reference sequence). This CDR3 is 13 amino acids long. In nucleotides, the CDR3 is TGCATTGCTAGAGCCCCAGTATTCACTGAAGCTTTCTTT. It yields the protein CIARAPVFTEAFF.

In the case of this clonotype: Mismatch with germline at one junction end may stem from a read error. The CDR3 region is CAINDSRTGETQYF. CDR3 bases: TGTGCCATCAATGACAGCAGGACAGGAGAGACACAGTACTTC. The rearrangement uses TRBV10-3 and TRBJ2-5; 7 bases agree with TRBD1. The CDR3 sequence is 14 residues long. From germline, CDR1 is ENHRY and CDR2 SYGVKD.

Note on this clonotype: One junction end does not reproduce the germline sequence, and a read error may be involved. The chain combines TRBV12-3 or TRBV12-4 with TRBJ2-1, with D perhaps TRBD1 or TRBD2 (6 bases each). The CDR3 runs 17 residues. In DNA, the CDR3 is TGTGCCAACAGTTGCGGGACATCCTTTCGGGTCAACAATGAGCAGTTCTTC. Protein product: CANSCGTSFRVNNEQFF.

The count of this clonotype is one. The germline gene is not matched at one end of the junction; a read error may be the cause. The chain carries TRBV4-1 and TRBJ2-5; 8 bases are a match to TRBD2. CDR1 MGHRA and CDR2 YSYEKL come from the germline V gene. The CDR3 runs to 15 residues. The CDR3 here is CASSQGKGAGETQYF. The CDR3 DNA is TGCGCCAGCAGCCAAGGGAAGGGAGCGGGAGAGACCCAGTATTTC.

This clonotype appeared a few times. The missing conserved phenylalanine or tryptophan at the end of this CDR3 makes a read error likely. No DNA is shown, since the ends of the CDR3 on it are uncertain; the CDR3 is the one TCRdb lists. The rearrangement links TRBV20-1 to TRBJ2-7; the DNA was not compared with TRBD1, the D call given in the table. From its first to its last residue, the CDR3 has 14 amino acids. Germline lookup yields CDR1 DFQATT and CDR2 SNEGSKA (reference sequence). CDR3 sequence: CSAKTQGAGYEQYL.

Of note for this clonotype: A much larger clone is a single base away; this may be a read error. The chain couples TRBV7-9 to TRBJ2-2; D is unclear. Germline values: CDR1 SEHNR, CDR2 FQNEAQ (reference sequence). The CDR3 runs 15 residues. V was shortened by 5 bases and J by 2 bases, with 12 bases between the two germline ends. The CDR3, as DNA: TGTGCCAGCAGCCCGGTGGCAAGTAACACCGGGGAGCTGTTTTTT. It specifies CASSPVASNTGELFF.

Note on this clonotype: A read error may explain this, as a much larger clone is one base away. The chain joins TRBV7-8 to TRBJ1-3; TRBD1 might be the D (6 bases). This CDR3 region has 14 residues. Germline-derived CDR1 and CDR2 are SGHVS and FQNEAQ. The CDR3 spells CVSRGGYPGNAIYF. CDR3 nucleotide sequence: TGTGTCAGCCGCGGGGGCTACCCAGGAAACGCCATATATTTT.